This is a list of T cell receptor beta chains from one sample in a study of blood T cell repertoires in COVID-19. TCRdb's table, derived via immunoSEQ multiplex PCR, lists solely in-frame clones and lacks some. The sample lists 25,000 to 35,000 clones, approximately 89% seen once, with roughly 28% in the top ten. Sequencing input: peripheral blood. These receptors all come from a man older than 75 with acute or convalescent COVID-19. CDR3s leave out the opening cysteine and the closing phenylalanine or tryptophan. The order of the fields is V gene, J gene, CDR3 protein.

v_call: TRBV9; j_call: TRBJ2-7; cdr3_aa: ASSSRLAGDLSEQY
v_call: TRBV19; j_call: TRBJ2-7; cdr3_aa: ASSPVWGDYEQY
v_call: TRBV7-2; j_call: TRBJ1-3; cdr3_aa: ASSLDGDSGNTIY
v_call: TRBV4-1; j_call: TRBJ1-4; cdr3_aa: ASSQGTLPTNEKLF
v_call: TRBV10-1; j_call: TRBJ2-1; cdr3_aa: ASSEEGEQF
v_call: TRBV19; j_call: TRBJ1-1; cdr3_aa: ASIEGDSTEAF
v_call: TRBV20-1; j_call: TRBJ2-7; cdr3_aa: SATSDDEQY
v_call: TRBV30; j_call: TRBJ2-1; cdr3_aa: AWSGDRRSYNEQF
v_call: TRBV19; j_call: TRBJ2-2; cdr3_aa: ASSRVAGGTGELF
v_call: TRBV11-2; j_call: TRBJ2-7; cdr3_aa: ASSLEGRQDYEQY
v_call: TRBV19; j_call: TRBJ2-4; cdr3_aa: ASSSVGGGWDIQY
v_call: TRBV28; j_call: TRBJ1-1; cdr3_aa: ASTQNLNTEAF
v_call: TRBV10-3; j_call: TRBJ2-1; cdr3_aa: AINPGLDNNEQF
v_call: TRBV11-3; j_call: TRBJ1-3; cdr3_aa: ASSLAGDFDTIY
v_call: TRBV28; j_call: TRBJ1-5; cdr3_aa: ASSDSPGQGRQPQH
v_call: TRBV7-2; j_call: TRBJ1-3; cdr3_aa: ASSLQRLGNTIY
v_call: TRBV5-6; j_call: TRBJ1-1; cdr3_aa: ASSSWTGLTEAF
v_call: TRBV9; j_call: TRBJ2-1; cdr3_aa: ASSPRRGTSGYNEQF
v_call: TRBV28; j_call: TRBJ1-6; cdr3_aa: ASAWPLH
v_call: TRBV10-3; j_call: TRBJ2-7; cdr3_aa: AISTDTALYEQY
v_call: TRBV10-3; j_call: TRBJ2-2; cdr3_aa: AISVDSGDGELF
v_call: TRBV25-1; j_call: TRBJ2-5; cdr3_aa: ASSEEGETQY
v_call: TRBV4-2; j_call: TRBJ2-5; cdr3_aa: ASSQAQGGRETQY
v_call: TRBV5-6; j_call: TRBJ2-1; cdr3_aa: ASSLGRRRI
v_call: TRBV27; j_call: TRBJ2-7; cdr3_aa: ASSPLWKGGSYEQY
v_call: TRBV30; j_call: TRBJ2-1; cdr3_aa: AWSSSYNEQF
v_call: TRBV19; j_call: TRBJ1-5; cdr3_aa: ASSMSLQGYYNQPQH
v_call: TRBV25-1; j_call: TRBJ1-2; cdr3_aa: ASSSRTGRGYGYT
v_call: TRBV10-3; j_call: TRBJ2-5; cdr3_aa: ATSGRWSETQY
v_call: TRBV9; j_call: TRBJ2-7; cdr3_aa: ASSVGSGSSYEQY
v_call: TRBV7-9; j_call: TRBJ2-5; cdr3_aa: ASSKKRLETQY
v_call: TRBV2; j_call: TRBJ2-5; cdr3_aa: ASKPGTGVETQY
v_call: TRBV6-1; j_call: TRBJ1-1; cdr3_aa: ASSELAGETEAF
v_call: TRBV6-5; j_call: TRBJ1-2; cdr3_aa: ASNPAGRNYGYT
v_call: TRBV18; j_call: TRBJ1-1; cdr3_aa: ASSPLGQGALNTEAF
v_call: TRBV2; j_call: TRBJ2-2; cdr3_aa: ASRRTDQITGELF
v_call: TRBV21-1; j_call: TRBJ2-7; cdr3_aa: ASSKRGTSGISSYEQY
v_call: TRBV6-5; j_call: TRBJ2-1; cdr3_aa: ASRGGGRGIDEQF
v_call: TRBV11-2; j_call: TRBJ2-2; cdr3_aa: ASSSPQGLPTGELF
v_call: TRBV19; j_call: TRBJ1-1; cdr3_aa: ASRPGFLVGSTEAF
v_call: TRBV5-1; j_call: TRBJ2-6; cdr3_aa: ASTPAEDSGANVLT
v_call: TRBV28; j_call: TRBJ1-1; cdr3_aa: ASSEPDRVEAF
v_call: TRBV3-1/TRBV3-2; j_call: TRBJ2-7; cdr3_aa: ASSGQGASEQY
v_call: TRBV5-1; j_call: TRBJ1-2; cdr3_aa: ASSHDGDGYT
v_call: TRBV10-3; j_call: TRBJ2-3; cdr3_aa: ASRVGGRGTDTQY
v_call: TRBV7-9; j_call: TRBJ1-2; cdr3_aa: ASSLAGSNYGYT
v_call: TRBV6-5; j_call: TRBJ2-5; cdr3_aa: ATSNTGIVETQY